The 5 T cell receptor beta chains listed next were all sequenced from one sample in a study of blood T cell repertoires in COVID-19. Some clones are missing from TCRdb's copy, which holds only in-frame ones; the method was immunoSEQ multiplex PCR. In the table there are about 280,000 clones, about 89% of which are singletons. The sequenced sample consisted of peripheral blood. These TCRs come from a man aged 35 to 55 with active or convalescent COVID-19.

This rearrangement joins TRBV7-3 to TRBJ2-3; maybe TRBD2 (5 bases). Germline CDR1 and CDR2: SGHTA and FQGTGA. V was pared by 1 base and J by 0 bases, with 8 bases between. The CDR3 sequence is 15 residues long. CDR3 nucleotide sequence: TGTGCCAGCAGCTTAATAAGCGGTAGCACAGATACGCAGTATTTT. Its translation is CASSLISGSTDTQYF. Drawing the rest from reference TRBV7-3 and TRBJ2-3, the complete variable domain is GAGVSQTPSNKVTEKGKYVELRCDPISGHTALYWYRQSLGQGPEFLIYFQGTGAADDSGLPNDRFFAVRPEGSVSTLKIQRTERGDSAVYLCASSLISGSTDTQYFGPGTRLTVL.

The gene calls are TRBV5-1 and TRBJ1-1, with D perhaps TRBD1 (5 bases). Trimming took off 3 bases at V and 3 bases at J, with 12 bases between the two ends. The CDR3 length is 14 residues. The germline V gene encodes CDR1 SGHRS and CDR2 YFSETQ. The CDR3 coding sequence is TGCGCCAGCAGCTACGGGCGGGGGGACACTGAAGCTTTCTTT. Its protein product is CASSYGRGDTEAFF.

The CDR3 DNA reads as TGTGCCAGCTCACCAGAGGTAAACCGGGGCACTGAAGCTTTCTTT. Its translation is CASSPEVNRGTEAFF. The rearrangement links TRBV18 to TRBJ1-1, with D uncertain. V lost 2 bases and J lost 4, with 14 bases in between. The CDR3 has 15 residues. CDR1 and CDR2 from the germline V gene are KGHSH and LQKENI.

The chain uses TRBV10-3 and TRBJ1-1, with D possibly being TRBD1 (5 bases). The length of the CDR3 is 15 residues. V lost 4 bases and J 5 bases, leaving 17 bases between the germline ends. Germline V gives CDR1 ENHRY, CDR2 SYGVKD. CDR3 region: CAISGAEERGTEAFF. The CDR3 bases are TGTGCCATCAGTGGGGCTGAGGAGCGGGGGACTGAAGCTTTCTTT.

The CDR3 protein is CASSIGGGNEQYF. The DNA for the CDR3 is TGTGCCAGTAGTATAGGGGGAGGCAACGAGCAGTACTTC. The chain employs TRBV19 and TRBJ2-7, with a possible D match to TRBD2 (6 bases). CDR1 LNHDA and CDR2 SQIVND come from the germline V gene (reference sequence). Trimming removed 1 base at V and 5 bases at J, with 9 bases between. This CDR3 contains 13 residues.